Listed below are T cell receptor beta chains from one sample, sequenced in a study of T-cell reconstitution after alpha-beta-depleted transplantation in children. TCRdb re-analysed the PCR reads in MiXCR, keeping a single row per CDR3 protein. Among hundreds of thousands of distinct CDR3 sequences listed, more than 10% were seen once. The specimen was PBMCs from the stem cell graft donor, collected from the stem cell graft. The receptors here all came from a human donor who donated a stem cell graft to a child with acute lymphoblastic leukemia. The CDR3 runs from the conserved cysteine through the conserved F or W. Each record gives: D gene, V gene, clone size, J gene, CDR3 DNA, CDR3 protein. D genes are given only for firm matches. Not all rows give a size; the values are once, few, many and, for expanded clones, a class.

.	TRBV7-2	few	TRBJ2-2	TGTGCCAGCAGCTTAGAGTCCGGGATCAACACCGGGGAGCTGTTTTTT	CASSLESGINTGELFF
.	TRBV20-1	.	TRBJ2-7	TGCAGTGCCAGCAGAAGCTTTACCTACGAGCAGTACTTC	CSASRSFTYEQYF
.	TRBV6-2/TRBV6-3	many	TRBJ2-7	TGTGCCAGCAGTTACTCGGAAAATGACAGCGCCTACGAGCAGTACTTC	CASSYSENDSAYEQYF
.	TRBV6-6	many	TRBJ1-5	TGTGCCAGCGGGGGAGGTTCGATTGAGCCCCAGCATTTT	CASGGGSIEPQHF
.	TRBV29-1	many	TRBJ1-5	TGCAGCGTTGTGCCGACAGGTGAAAATCAGCCCCAGCATTTT	CSVVPTGENQPQHF
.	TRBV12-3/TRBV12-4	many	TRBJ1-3	TGTGCCAGCAGTTTCGGCAGCGGCTCTGGAAACACCATATATTTT	CASSFGSGSGNTIYF
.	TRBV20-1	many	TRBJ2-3	TGCAGTGCTAGAGGGGGGGCTGGGGCAGATACGCAGTATTTT	CSARGGAGADTQYF
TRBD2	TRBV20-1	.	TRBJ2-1	TGCAGTGCTAGTTCCCTAGCGGGAGACCGTGAGCAGTTCTTC	CSASSLAGDREQFF
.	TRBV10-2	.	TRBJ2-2	TGCGCCAGCTTCCAGGGGGGGGAAACCGGGGAGCTGTTTTTT	CASFQGGETGELFF
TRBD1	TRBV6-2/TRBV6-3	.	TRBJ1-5	TGTGCCAGCAGAGCGACAGGGTGGACTCAGCCCCAGCATTTT	CASRATGWTQPQHF
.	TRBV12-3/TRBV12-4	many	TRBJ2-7	TGTGCCAGCACCCCGGGTTCGGACGAGCAGTACTTC	CASTPGSDEQYF
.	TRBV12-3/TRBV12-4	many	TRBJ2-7	TGTGCCAGCAGTTTAAGTTGGGATTCAGGCTACGAGCAGTACTTC	CASSLSWDSGYEQYF
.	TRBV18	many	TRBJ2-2	TGTGCCAGCTCGCCCACAGTATTGGAGCTGTTTTTT	CASSPTVLELFF
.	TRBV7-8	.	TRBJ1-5	TGTGCCAGCAGCTTCTCTGTACATAGCAATCAGCCCCAGCATTTT	CASSFSVHSNQPQHF
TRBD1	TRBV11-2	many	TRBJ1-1	TGTGCCAGCAGCACCAGAGGACAGGCCGTGAACACTGAAGCTTTCTTT	CASSTRGQAVNTEAFF
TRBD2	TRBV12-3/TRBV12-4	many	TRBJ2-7	TGTGCCAGTGGGTTAGCGGGTAGCTACGAGCAGTACTTC	CASGLAGSYEQYF
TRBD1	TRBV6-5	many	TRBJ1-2	TGTGCCAGCAGTACCGGGACAGGCACTTTCTATGGCTACACCTTC	CASSTGTGTFYGYTF
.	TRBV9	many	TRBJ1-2	TGTGCCAGCAGCCCCGGACCGCTTCACTTC	CASSPGPLHF
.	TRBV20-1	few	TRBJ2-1	TGCAGTGCTAGAGGTCAACTGGGGAGCTCCTACAATGAGCAGTTCTTC	CSARGQLGSSYNEQFF
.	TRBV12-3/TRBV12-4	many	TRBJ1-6	TGTGCCAGCAGTTTAAGTCATAATTCACCCCTCCACTTT	CASSLSHNSPLHF
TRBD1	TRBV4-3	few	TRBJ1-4	TGCGCCAGCAGCCAGGTGGATGGGGACAGGGCTAATGAAAAACTGTTTTTT	CASSQVDGDRANEKLFF
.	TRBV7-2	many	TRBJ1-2	TGTGCCAGCAGCTTAGTCCTCGGAGATCCTGGCTACACCTTC	CASSLVLGDPGYTF
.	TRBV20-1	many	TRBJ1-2	TGCAGTGCTAGAAAACAGGGACGGAACACCTTC	CSARKQGRNTF
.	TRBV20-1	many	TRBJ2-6	TGCAGTTCTGGCTCTGGGGCCAACGTCCTGACTTTC	CSSGSGANVLTF
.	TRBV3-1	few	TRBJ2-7	TGTGCCAGCAGCAAGCAAGGGGAGGAAGCCTACGAGCAGTACTTC	CASSKQGEEAYEQYF
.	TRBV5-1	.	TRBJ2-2	TGCGCCAGCAGCCCGGGACATACGAACACCGGGGAGCTGTTTTTT	CASSPGHTNTGELFF
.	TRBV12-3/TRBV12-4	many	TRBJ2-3	TGTGCCAGCAGTGCCGGGAGTCATACGCAGTATTTT	CASSAGSHTQYF
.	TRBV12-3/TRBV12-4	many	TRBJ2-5	TGTGCCAGCAGCCATTTTTATGGGGAGAGGGCCCAGTACTTC	CASSHFYGERAQYF
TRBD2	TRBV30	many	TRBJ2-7	TGTGCCGGGCACACTAGCGGGCTCTACGAGCAGTACTTC	CAGHTSGLYEQYF
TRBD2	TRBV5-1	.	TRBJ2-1	TGCGCCAGCAGCTTCGGGGGGGGGAACAATGAGCAGTTCTTC	CASSFGGGNNEQFF
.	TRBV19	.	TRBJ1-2	TGTGCCAGTAGTATTCGGCGGGACCTCCGGCCCCCCTATGGCTACACCTTC	CASSIRRDLRPPYGYTF
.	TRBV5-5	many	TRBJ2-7	TGTGCCAGCAGTCCCTTAGGATGGGGGACCTCCTACGAGCAGTACTTC	CASSPLGWGTSYEQYF
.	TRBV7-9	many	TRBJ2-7	TGTGCCAGCAGCTTTAAATTTCAGACAGGAGCCTACGAGCAGTACTTC	CASSFKFQTGAYEQYF
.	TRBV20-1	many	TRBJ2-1	TGCTCTTCCGCGAGGCGTCGGCGGTATGAGCAGTTCTTC	CSSARRRRYEQFF
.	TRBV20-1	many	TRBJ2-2	TGCAGTGCTCGACGGGGCACCGGGGAGCTGTTTTTT	CSARRGTGELFF
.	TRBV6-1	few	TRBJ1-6	TGTGCCAGCAGTGGGACAGCCTTGGGTAATTCACCCCTCCACTTT	CASSGTALGNSPLHF
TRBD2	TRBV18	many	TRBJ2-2	TGTGCCAGTCTCAGCCGGACTAGCAGGACCGGGGAGCTGTTTTTT	CASLSRTSRTGELFF